The entry below describes one T cell receptor beta chain. Its antigen is still unknown. The record originates from a study of T cell responses to AZD1222 COVID-19 vaccine. Turning to the study itself: Second-dose timings of about 4 or about 12 weeks were pooled. Study conclusions and caveats: The peak T cell response came first, and repertoires were sampled only after it. Donors, mostly white British, included more females; clonal diversity was possibly underestimated. The CD4 TCRs associated with vaccination extended across spike and predominated at 160-218 and 743-854.

Some clones are missing from TCRdb's copy, which holds only in-frame ones; the method was immunoSEQ multiplex PCR. The sample has roughly 190,000 clones, 85% to 95% seen once. V dropped 7 bases and J dropped 5; count of bases not matched to a gene: 8. Germline values: CDR1 LNHDA, CDR2 SQIVND (reference sequence). This CDR3 has 15 amino acids. The sequence came from an adult in good health. The sample here was peripheral blood, taken on day 0 of AZD1222 vaccination. This chain joins TRBV19 and TRBJ1-6, with 7 bases identical to TRBD1. The CDR3 nucleotides are TGTGCCAGTAAAGATCAACAGGGGCATAATTCACCCCTCCACTTT. Translated: CASKDQQGHNSPLHF.